This T cell receptor beta chain originates from a study of shared clonotypes between healthy human individuals. Study overall: Samples came from two female and a few male donors aged 18 to 49.

Germline CDR1 MNHEY, CDR2 SMNVEV (reference sequence). This CDR3 comprises 15 residues. V was pared by 4 bases and J by 4 bases, with 8 bases of the junction left unmatched. Each donor was a Caucasian adult residing in Nashville, Tennessee. An even split of each subset's genomic DNA across several immunoSEQ plates was performed. Clones were read by immunoSEQ multiplex PCR, and TCRdb kept only the in-frame ones, dropping some. The sample includes some 500,000 clones, around 96% seen only once; the top ten take roughly 0.06%. The sequenced sample was naive CD4+ T cells sorted from blood. Subset reported: CD45RA+ positively selected. The origin of this receptor is a woman aged 25 to 39 in good health. The rearrangement uses TRBV27 and TRBJ1-2, with 8 nucleotides matching TRBD1. The CDR3 here is CASSSRQGPPYGYTF. CDR3 coding DNA: TGTGCCAGCAGTTCGCGACAGGGGCCGCCCTATGGCTACACCTTC.